Listed below are T cell receptor beta chains from one sample, sequenced in a study of blood T cell repertoires in COVID-19. TCRdb's table, derived via immunoSEQ multiplex PCR, lists solely in-frame clones and lacks some. The table includes hundreds of thousands of clones, 90% detected once. The sample consisted of peripheral blood. The receptors were gathered from a middle-aged woman with COVID-19, enrolled during active disease. Both conserved end residues are part of each CDR3.

v_call: TRBV4-1
j_call: TRBJ1-1
cdr3_aa: CASSRGGTEAFF

v_call: TRBV6-1
j_call: TRBJ2-3
cdr3_aa: CASSERELASTDTQYF

v_call: TRBV5-1
j_call: TRBJ2-3
cdr3_aa: CASSSSEGSTDTQYF

v_call: TRBV27
j_call: TRBJ1-4
cdr3_aa: CASRRMVRGEKLFF

v_call: TRBV11-2
j_call: TRBJ2-3
cdr3_aa: CASSLVPSERTDTQYF

v_call: TRBV6-5
j_call: TRBJ1-1
cdr3_aa: CASRDPGENTEAFF

v_call: TRBV28
j_call: TRBJ1-1
cdr3_aa: CASSLWGPGEGVMNTEAFF

v_call: TRBV7-2
j_call: TRBJ2-7
cdr3_aa: CASSSRRQIDYVEQYF

v_call: TRBV3-1/TRBV3-2
j_call: TRBJ2-7
cdr3_aa: CASSQDIPYEQYF

v_call: TRBV2
j_call: TRBJ2-7
cdr3_aa: CASSVALASYEQYF

v_call: TRBV4-2
j_call: TRBJ2-5
cdr3_aa: CASSHPSGGAGETQYF

v_call: TRBV10-3
j_call: TRBJ1-2
cdr3_aa: CAISEVGTGYGYTF

v_call: TRBV10-3
j_call: TRBJ1-1
cdr3_aa: CATGQGEWAEAFF

v_call: TRBV7-2
j_call: TRBJ1-2
cdr3_aa: CASSVRQGNKSYTF

v_call: TRBV5-1
j_call: TRBJ2-5
cdr3_aa: CASSLDLNSGSLETQYF

v_call: TRBV7-9
j_call: TRBJ2-5
cdr3_aa: CASSLSGIGETQYF

v_call: TRBV7-9
j_call: TRBJ1-5
cdr3_aa: CASSPGQYNQPQHF

v_call: TRBV7-2
j_call: TRBJ2-7
cdr3_aa: CASSLVLAGGGEQYF

v_call: TRBV18
j_call: TRBJ1-2
cdr3_aa: CASSPSDSYGYTF

v_call: TRBV12-3/TRBV12-4
j_call: TRBJ2-1
cdr3_aa: CASSLRGNEQFF

v_call: TRBV10-3
j_call: TRBJ1-2
cdr3_aa: CAFRQTDIGGYTF

v_call: TRBV11-2
j_call: TRBJ1-2
cdr3_aa: CASSVTGTAGDGYTF

v_call: TRBV30
j_call: TRBJ1-1
cdr3_aa: CAWQGYPGTEAFF